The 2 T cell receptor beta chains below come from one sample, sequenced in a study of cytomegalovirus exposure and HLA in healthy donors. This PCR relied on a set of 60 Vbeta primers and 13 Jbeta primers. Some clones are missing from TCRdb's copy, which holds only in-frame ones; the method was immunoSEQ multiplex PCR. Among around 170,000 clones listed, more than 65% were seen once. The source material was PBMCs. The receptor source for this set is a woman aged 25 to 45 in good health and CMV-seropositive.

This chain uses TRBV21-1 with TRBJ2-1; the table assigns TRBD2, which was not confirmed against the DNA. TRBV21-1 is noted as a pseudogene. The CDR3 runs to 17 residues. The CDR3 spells CASSKAPGASGGYEQFF. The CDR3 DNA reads TGTGCCAGCAGCAAAGCTCCCGGGGCTAGCGGGGGGTATGAGCAGTTCTTC.

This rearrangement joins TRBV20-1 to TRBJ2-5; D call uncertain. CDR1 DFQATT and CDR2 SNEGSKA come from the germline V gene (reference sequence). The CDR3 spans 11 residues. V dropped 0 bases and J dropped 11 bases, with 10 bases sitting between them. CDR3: CSARDGAPQYF. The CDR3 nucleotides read TGCAGTGCTAGAGATGGAGCTCCGCAGTACTTC.